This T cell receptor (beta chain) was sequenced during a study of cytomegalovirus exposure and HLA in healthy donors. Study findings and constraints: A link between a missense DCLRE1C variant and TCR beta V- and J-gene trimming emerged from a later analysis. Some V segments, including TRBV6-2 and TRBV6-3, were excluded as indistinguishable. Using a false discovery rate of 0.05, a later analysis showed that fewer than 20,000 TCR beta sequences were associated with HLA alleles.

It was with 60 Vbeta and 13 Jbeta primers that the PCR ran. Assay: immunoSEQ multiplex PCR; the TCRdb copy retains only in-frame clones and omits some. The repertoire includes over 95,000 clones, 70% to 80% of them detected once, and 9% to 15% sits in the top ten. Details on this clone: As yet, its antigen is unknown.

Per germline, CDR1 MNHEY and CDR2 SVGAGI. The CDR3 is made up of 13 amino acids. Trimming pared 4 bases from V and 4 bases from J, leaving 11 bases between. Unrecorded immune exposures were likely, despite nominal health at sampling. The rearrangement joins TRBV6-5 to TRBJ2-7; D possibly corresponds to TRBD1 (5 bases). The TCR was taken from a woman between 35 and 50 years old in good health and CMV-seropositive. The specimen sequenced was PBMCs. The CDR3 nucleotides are TGTGCCAGCAGTTCCCGAACAGGTTACGAGCAGTACTTC. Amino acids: CASSSRTGYEQYF.